This T cell receptor beta chain was observed in a study of technical replicates of blood from a few donors. Repertoires were generated with immunoSEQ multiplex PCR, while TCRdb's copy carries only in-frame clones and drops some. This repertoire shows approximately 78,000 clones, just under 97% found once; its top ten account for less than 0.25%. The germline V gene encodes CDR1 SGHRS and CDR2 YFSETQ. The CDR3 is made up of 14 amino acids. V was cut by 5 bases and J by 3 bases, with 12 bases left in between. The receptor was derived from a human donor in good health. The source material was T cells isolated from PBMCs. This rearrangement joins TRBV5-1 to TRBJ1-5; possible D gene TRBD1, 6 bases. CDR3 sequence reads: CASRPGETNQPQHF. The DNA for the CDR3 is TGCGCCAGCAGACCAGGGGAGACCAATCAGCCCCAGCATTTT.